The 9 T cell receptor beta chains reported below all come from one sample, sequenced in a study of T cell clonality in common variable immunodeficiency. Repertoires were generated with immunoSEQ multiplex PCR, while TCRdb's copy carries only in-frame clones and drops some. The sample was found to contain some 64,000 clones, and every one recurs. Sequencing was done on a sample of peripheral blood mononuclear cells. These receptors were obtained from a person aged 18-69 years in good health.

This clone was recorded at least ten times. The CDR3 extends 3 residues past the end of the read, so its final part is completed from the germline J gene. The chain combines TRBV19 with TRBJ1-5; tentatively, D is TRBD1 (6 bases). V lost 3 bases, J lost 2 bases, and 17 bases lay in between. The CDR3 has 17 residues. The germline gives CDR1 LNHDA, CDR2 SQIVND (reference sequence). The CDR3 DNA, read in part, is TGTGCCAGTAGTATCCCATTACAGGGTCGGGGCAATCAGCCC. This codes for CASSIPLQGRGNQP. The CDR3 in full is CASSIPLQGRGNQPQHF.

This clone occurred many times. The CDR3 goes on 3 residues after the read ends, and that part is filled in from the germline J gene. J is TRBJ2-3 and V is TRBV10-3; TRBD2 aligns across 14 bases. The germline gives CDR1 ENHRY, CDR2 SYGVKD. The CDR3 consists of 15 residues. V dropped 2 bases and J dropped 7; count of bases not matched to a gene: 2. CDR3 bases read: TGTGCCATCAGTGAGGGGACTAGCGGGAGTTATACG. This translates into CAISEGTSGSYT. The whole CDR3 sequence reads CAISEGTSGSYTQYF.

This clone has a count of ten or more. The CDR3 is cut off 3 residues early in the read; its end comes from the germline J gene. The chain joins TRBV5-4 to TRBJ2-1, with 7 bases aligning to TRBD2. V was pared by 4 bases and J by 6 bases, with 4 bases of the junction left unmatched. The CDR3 runs 13 residues. Germline loops: CDR1 SGHNT, CDR2 YYREEE (reference sequence). This CDR3 is CASSQGTTNEQFF. The part of the CDR3 DNA that was read is TGTGCCAGCAGCCAAGGGACTACCAATGAG. Using reference TRBV5-4 and TRBJ2-1 for the parts outside the CDR3, the full variable domain is ETGVTQSPTHLIKTRGQQVTLRCSSQSGHNTVSWYQQALGQGPQFIFQYYREEENGRGNFPPRFSGLQFPNYSSELNVNALELDDSALYLCASSQGTTNEQFFGPGTRLTVL.

This clone was seen ten or more times. The read terminates 3 residues before the CDR3 end, so the remaining end is supplied by the germline J gene. The chain joins TRBV7-9 to TRBJ2-7, with D perhaps matching TRBD1 (6 bases). Trimming left V 7 bases short and J 2 bases short, with 15 bases between. CDR3 length: 14 amino acids. Germline V gene sequence: CDR1 SEHNR, CDR2 FQNEAQ (reference sequence). The CDR3 protein is CASTRGTYPYEQYF. CDR3 bases read: TGTGCCAGCACCCGAGGGACATACCCCTACGAG.

This clone was picked up many times. The read ends 3 residues early relative to the CDR3; the germline J gene fills the gap. The chain uses TRBV7-8 and TRBJ2-3, with D tentatively TRBD1 (6 bases). The germline V and J ends were trimmed by 5 bases and 1 base, with 10 bases remaining between them. This CDR3 is 14 amino acids long. Germline CDR1 and CDR2: SGHVS and FQNEAQ. The CDR3 bases that were read are TGTGCCAGCAGCCAGAGACAGGGCACAGATACG. Residues: CASSQRQGTDT. The complete CDR3 sequence is CASSQRQGTDTQYF.

This clone was observed at least ten times. With the read ending 3 residues before the CDR3 end, the germline J gene is used to fill in that end. The chain couples TRBV5-1 to TRBJ2-1; 8 bases map to TRBD2. Germline loops: CDR1 SGHRS, CDR2 YFSETQ. The CDR3 totals 16 residues. V dropped 0 bases and J dropped 7; count of bases not matched to a gene: 9. CDR3: CASSLDFSSGDNEQFF. The CDR3 bases that were read are TGCGCCAGCAGCTTGGATTTTAGTAGCGGGGATAATGAG.

This clone was detected ten times or more. The CDR3 is cut off 3 residues early in the read; its end comes from the germline J gene. The chain links TRBV11-2 to TRBJ2-2; 7 bases align to TRBD1. The CDR3 is made up of 15 amino acids. The V segment lost 1 base and the J segment 5 bases; nucleotides outside the gene matches: 4. Germline assignment: CDR1 SGHAT and CDR2 FQNNGV. The sequenced part of the CDR3 DNA is TGTGCCAGCAGCTTAGTTACAGGGGCGACCGGGGAG. Translating gives CASSLVTGATGE. The whole CDR3 protein reads CASSLVTGATGELFF.

This clone has a count of ten or more. The missing CDR3 end, 3 residues past where the read stops, is filled in from the germline J gene. The gene calls are TRBV5-6 and TRBJ1-6; TRBD1 is a possible D gene (6 bases). Trimming left V 2 bases short and J 9 bases short, with 9 bases between. The germline gives CDR1 SGHDT, CDR2 YYEEEE. The CDR3 extends over 13 amino acids. The CDR3 region is CASSLQGFSPLHF. Partial CDR3 DNA: TGTGCCAGCAGCTTACAGGGATTTTCACCC. The full variable domain, rest sourced from reference TRBV5-6 and TRBJ1-6, is DAGVTQSPTHLIKTRGQQVTLRCSPKSGHDTVSWYQQALGQGPQFIFQYYEEEERQRGNFPDRFSGHQFPNYSSELNVNALLLGDSALYLCASSLQGFSPLHFGNGTRLTVT.

This clone came up a few times. Coverage ceases 3 residues before the CDR3 finishes, and the germline J gene fills in the end. The rearrangement uses TRBV2 and TRBJ1-1; D is possibly TRBD1 (5 bases). CDR3 length: 15 amino acids. Germline V lookup: CDR1 SNHLY, CDR2 FYNNEI. V was clipped by 1 base and J by 1 base, with 10 bases between them. The part of the CDR3 DNA that was read is TGTGCCAGCAGTGAAGGGGACTCCTGGAACACTGAA. Its protein product is CASSEGDSWNTE. The whole CDR3 region reads CASSEGDSWNTEAFF.